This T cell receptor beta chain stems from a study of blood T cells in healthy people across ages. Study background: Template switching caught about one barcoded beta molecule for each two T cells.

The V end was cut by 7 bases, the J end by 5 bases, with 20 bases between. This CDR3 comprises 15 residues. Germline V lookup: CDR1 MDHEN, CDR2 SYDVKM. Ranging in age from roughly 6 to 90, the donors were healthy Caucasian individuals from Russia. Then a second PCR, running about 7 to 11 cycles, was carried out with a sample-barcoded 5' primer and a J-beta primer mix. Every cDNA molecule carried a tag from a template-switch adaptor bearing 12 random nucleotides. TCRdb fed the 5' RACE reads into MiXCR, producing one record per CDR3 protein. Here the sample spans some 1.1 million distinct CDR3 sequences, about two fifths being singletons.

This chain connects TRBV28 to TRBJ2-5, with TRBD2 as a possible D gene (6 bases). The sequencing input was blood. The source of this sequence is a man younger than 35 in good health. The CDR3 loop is CASTRRLGGSETQYF. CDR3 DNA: TGTGCCAGCACCCGTAGACTCGGGGGATCGGAGACCCAGTACTTC.